This T cell receptor beta chain appears in the sequencing data of a study of blood T cells in healthy people across ages. In its sample, this clonotype was seen many times. Sample-barcoded 5' priming and a J-beta primer mix drove a second PCR of roughly 7 to 11 cycles. TCRdb reprocessed the 5' RACE reads with MiXCR, giving one entry per CDR3 protein. In the table there are 1.5 million to 2 million distinct CDR3 sequences, 34% of which are singletons. This TCR was recovered from a woman in her 30s in good health. The sequencing sample was made of blood.

This CDR3 reads CASSPPATDTQYF. In DNA form, the CDR3 reads TGTGCCAGCAGCCCTCCGGCCACAGATACGCAGTATTTT. This chain connects TRBV12-3 or TRBV12-4 to TRBJ2-3; D is unclear. With 6 bases removed from V and 2 bases from J, the gap between germline ends came to 9 bases. The CDR3 is 13 residues long.